This TCR beta chain was profiled in a study of CXCR3-negative and CXCR3-positive naive CD8 T cells. Study-wide findings and caveats: CXCR3-positive naive cells had more hydrophobic TRB CDR3s than CXCR3-negative naive cells. After cryopreservation, expression of CXCR3 was partially reduced, and most assays were run with fresh PBMCs. Similarly elevated diversity marked both naive subsets, with memory CD8+ cells showing far lower diversity.

CDR1 SQVTM and CDR2 ANQGSEA come from the germline V gene. The CDR3 is 13 residues long. Researchers sorted roughly 310,000 cells of each CD8+ T cell subset in triplicate. CD45RO-CCR7+CD27+CD95- cells counted as naive CD8+ T cells. Researchers prepared the TRB cDNA libraries using 5' RACE with UMI labels. With the 5' RACE reads reprocessed, TCRdb shows one record per CDR3 protein and no DNA. The ten top clones account for approximately 0.5%, within a sample of over 150,000 distinct CDR3 sequences. To note about this clonotype: The antigen remains undetermined.

Sequences were obtained from naive CXCR3+ CD8+ T cells from blood. The subset is: CD45RO-CCR7+CD27+CD95- naive CD8+ T cells expressing CXCR3 (TNR3+). The chain couples TRBV29-1 to TRBJ2-7; TCRdb returns TRBD1, unconfirmable since there is no DNA. The receptor's source is a human donor in good health. Some clones in this sample may be carry-over from other donors' samples. This chain's CDR3 is CSVALTGSHEQYF.